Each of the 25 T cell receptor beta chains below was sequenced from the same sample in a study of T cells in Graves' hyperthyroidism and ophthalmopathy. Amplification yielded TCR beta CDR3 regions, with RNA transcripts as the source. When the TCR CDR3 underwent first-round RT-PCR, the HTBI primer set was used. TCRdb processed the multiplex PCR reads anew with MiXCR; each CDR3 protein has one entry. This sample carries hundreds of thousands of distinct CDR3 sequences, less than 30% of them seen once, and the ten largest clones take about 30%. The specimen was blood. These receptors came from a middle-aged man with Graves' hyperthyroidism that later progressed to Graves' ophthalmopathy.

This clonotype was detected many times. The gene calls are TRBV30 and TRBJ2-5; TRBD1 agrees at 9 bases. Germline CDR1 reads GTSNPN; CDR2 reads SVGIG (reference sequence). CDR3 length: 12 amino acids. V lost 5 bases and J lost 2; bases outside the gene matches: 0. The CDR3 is CAWGQGQETQYF. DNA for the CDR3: TGTGCCTGGGGACAGGGGCAAGAGACCCAGTACTTC. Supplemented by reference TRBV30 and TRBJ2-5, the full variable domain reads SQTIHQWPATLVQPVGSPLSLECTVEGTSNPNLYWYRQAAGRGLQLLFYSVGIGQISSEVPQNLSASRPQDRQFILSSKKLLLSDSGFYLCAWGQGQETQYFGPGTRLLVL.

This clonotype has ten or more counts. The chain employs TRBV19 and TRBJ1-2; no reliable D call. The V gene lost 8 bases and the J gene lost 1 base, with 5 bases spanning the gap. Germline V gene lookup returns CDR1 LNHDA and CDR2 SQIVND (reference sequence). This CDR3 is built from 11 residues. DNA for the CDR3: TGTGCCAGTGGTCTTAACTATGGCTACACCTTC. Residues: CASGLNYGYTF.

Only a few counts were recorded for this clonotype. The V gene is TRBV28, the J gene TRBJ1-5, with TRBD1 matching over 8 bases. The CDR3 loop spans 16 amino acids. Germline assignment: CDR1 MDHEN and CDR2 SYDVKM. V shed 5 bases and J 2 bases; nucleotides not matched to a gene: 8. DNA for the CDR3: TGTGCCAGCAGTAACTTACAGGGGGGTGGCAATCAGCCCCAGCATTTT. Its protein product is CASSNLQGGGNQPQHF.

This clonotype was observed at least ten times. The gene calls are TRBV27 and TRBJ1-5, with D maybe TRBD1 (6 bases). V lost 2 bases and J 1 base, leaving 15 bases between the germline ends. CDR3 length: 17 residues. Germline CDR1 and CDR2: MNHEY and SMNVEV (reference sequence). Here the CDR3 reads CASSLRPGDTSNQPQHF. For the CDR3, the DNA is TGTGCCAGCAGTTTAAGGCCGGGGGACACCAGCAATCAGCCCCAGCATTTT.

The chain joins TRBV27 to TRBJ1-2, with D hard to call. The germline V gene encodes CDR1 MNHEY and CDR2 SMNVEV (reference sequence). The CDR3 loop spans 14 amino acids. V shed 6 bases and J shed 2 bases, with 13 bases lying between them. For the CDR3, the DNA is TGTGCCAGCAGCGACACGGACGCGAACTATGGCTACACCTTC. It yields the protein CASSDTDANYGYTF.

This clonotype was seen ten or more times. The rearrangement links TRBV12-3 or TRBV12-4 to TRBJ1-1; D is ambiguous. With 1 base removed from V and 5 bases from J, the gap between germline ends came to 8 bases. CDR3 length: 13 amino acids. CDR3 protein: CASSLDSGTEAFF. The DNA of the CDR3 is TGTGCCAGCAGTTTAGATTCGGGGACTGAAGCTTTCTTT.

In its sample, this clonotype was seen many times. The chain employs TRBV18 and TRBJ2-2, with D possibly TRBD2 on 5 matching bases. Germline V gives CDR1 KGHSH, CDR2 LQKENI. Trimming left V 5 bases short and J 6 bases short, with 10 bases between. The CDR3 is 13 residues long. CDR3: CASSAGQSGELFF. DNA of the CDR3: TGTGCCAGCTCAGCGGGCCAGTCCGGGGAGCTGTTTTTT. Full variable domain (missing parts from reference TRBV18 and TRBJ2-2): NAGVMQNPRHLVRRRGQEARLRCSPMKGHSHVYWYRQLPEEGLKFMVYLQKENIIDESGMPKERFSAEFPKEGPSILRIQQVVRGDSAAYFCASSAGQSGELFFGEGSRLTVL.

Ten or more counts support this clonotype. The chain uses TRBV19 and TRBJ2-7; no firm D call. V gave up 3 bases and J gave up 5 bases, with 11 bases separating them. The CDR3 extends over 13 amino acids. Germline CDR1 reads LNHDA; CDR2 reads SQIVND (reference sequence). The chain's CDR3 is CASSMNVVDEQYF. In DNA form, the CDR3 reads TGTGCCAGTAGTATGAACGTCGTGGACGAGCAGTACTTC.

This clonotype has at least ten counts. The CDR3 region has the DNA TGTGCCACAGAGGGATACAAATACGAGCAGTACTTC. It specifies CATEGYKYEQYF. This chain uses TRBV28 with TRBJ2-7; maybe TRBD2 (5 bases). The CDR3 runs 12 residues. Germline-derived CDR1 and CDR2 are MDHEN and SYDVKM. Trimming took 10 bases from V and 4 from J, leaving 14 bases between them.

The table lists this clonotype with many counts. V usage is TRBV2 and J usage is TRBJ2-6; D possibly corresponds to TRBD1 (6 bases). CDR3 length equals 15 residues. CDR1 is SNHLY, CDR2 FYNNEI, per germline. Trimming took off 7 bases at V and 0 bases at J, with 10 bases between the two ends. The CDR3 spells CASKETGSGANVLTF. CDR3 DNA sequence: TGTGCCAGCAAAGAGACAGGCTCTGGGGCCAACGTCCTGACTTTC.

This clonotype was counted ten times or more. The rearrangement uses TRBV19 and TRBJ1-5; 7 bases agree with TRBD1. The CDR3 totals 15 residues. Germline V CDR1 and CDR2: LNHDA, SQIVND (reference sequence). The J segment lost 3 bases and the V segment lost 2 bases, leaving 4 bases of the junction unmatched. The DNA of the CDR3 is TGTGCCAGTAGTATATTAGGGGGCGTCAATCAGCCCCAGCATTTT. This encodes CASSILGGVNQPQHF.

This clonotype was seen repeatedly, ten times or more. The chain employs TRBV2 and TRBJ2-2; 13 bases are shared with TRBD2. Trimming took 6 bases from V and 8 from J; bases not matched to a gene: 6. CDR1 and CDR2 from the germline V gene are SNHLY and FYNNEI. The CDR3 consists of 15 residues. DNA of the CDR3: TGTGCCAGCAGCGGGACTAGCGGGAAGGGAGGGGAGCTGTTTTTT. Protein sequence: CASSGTSGKGGELFF.

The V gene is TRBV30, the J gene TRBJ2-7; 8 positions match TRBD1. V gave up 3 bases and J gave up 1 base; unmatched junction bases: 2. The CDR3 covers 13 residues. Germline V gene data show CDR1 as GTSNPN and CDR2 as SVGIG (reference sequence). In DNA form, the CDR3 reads TGTGCCTGGAGCCAGGGGGCTTCCTACGAGCAGTACTTC. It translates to CAWSQGASYEQYF.

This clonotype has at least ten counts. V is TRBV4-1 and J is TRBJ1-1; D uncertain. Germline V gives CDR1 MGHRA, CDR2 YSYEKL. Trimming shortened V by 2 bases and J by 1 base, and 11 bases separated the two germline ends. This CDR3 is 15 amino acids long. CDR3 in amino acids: CASSQSQFGNTEAFF. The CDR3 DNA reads TGCGCCAGCAGCCAATCACAATTCGGGAACACTGAAGCTTTCTTT.

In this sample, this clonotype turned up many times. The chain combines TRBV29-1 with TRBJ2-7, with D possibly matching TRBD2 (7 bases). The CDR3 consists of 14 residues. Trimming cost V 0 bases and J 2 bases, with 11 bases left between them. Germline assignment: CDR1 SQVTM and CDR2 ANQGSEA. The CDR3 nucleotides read TGCAGCGTTGAAGATCGGCGGGGGCCCTACGAGCAGTACTTC. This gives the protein CSVEDRRGPYEQYF.

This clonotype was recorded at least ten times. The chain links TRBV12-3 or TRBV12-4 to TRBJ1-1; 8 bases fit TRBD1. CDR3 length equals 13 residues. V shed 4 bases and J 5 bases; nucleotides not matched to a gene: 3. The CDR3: CASSSQGATEAFF. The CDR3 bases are TGTGCCAGCAGTTCCCAGGGGGCGACTGAAGCTTTCTTT.

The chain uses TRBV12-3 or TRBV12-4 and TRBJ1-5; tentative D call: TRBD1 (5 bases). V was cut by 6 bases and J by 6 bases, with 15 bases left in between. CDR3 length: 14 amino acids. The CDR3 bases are TGTGCCAGCAGACCGGGACGGACCGGTCAGCCCCAGCATTTT. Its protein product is CASRPGRTGQPQHF.

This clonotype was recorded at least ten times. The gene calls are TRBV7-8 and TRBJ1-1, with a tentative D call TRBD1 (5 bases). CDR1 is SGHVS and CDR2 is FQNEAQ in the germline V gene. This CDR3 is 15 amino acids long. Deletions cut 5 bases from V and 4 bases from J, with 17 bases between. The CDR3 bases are TGTGCCAGCAGCCCGGGACGGTTTCAGGTCACTGAAGCTTTCTTT. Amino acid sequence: CASSPGRFQVTEAFF.

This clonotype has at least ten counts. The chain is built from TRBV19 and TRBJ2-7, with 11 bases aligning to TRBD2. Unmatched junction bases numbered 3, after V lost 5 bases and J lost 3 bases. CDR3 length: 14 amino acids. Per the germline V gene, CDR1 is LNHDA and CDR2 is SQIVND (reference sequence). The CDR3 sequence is CASSSSGRNYEQYF. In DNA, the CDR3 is TGTGCCAGTAGTTCTAGCGGGAGGAACTACGAGCAGTACTTC.

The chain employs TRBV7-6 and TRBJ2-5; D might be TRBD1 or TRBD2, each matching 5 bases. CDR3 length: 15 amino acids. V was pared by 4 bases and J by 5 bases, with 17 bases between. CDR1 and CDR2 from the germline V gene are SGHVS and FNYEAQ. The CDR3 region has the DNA TGTGCCAGCAGCTCAGCTCGAGGGGCCGGGGAGACCCAGTACTTC. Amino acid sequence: CASSSARGAGETQYF.

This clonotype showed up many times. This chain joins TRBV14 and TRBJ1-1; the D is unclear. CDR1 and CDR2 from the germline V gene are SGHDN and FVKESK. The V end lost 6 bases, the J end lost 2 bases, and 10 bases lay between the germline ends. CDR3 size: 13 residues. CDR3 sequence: CASRGLPNTEAFF. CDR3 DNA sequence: TGTGCCAGCAGGGGCTTGCCAAACACTGAAGCTTTCTTT.

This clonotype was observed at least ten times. The CDR3 is CASSPEVNTEAFF. CDR3 DNA: TGTGCCAGCAGCCCCGAGGTGAACACTGAAGCTTTCTTT. V gene TRBV7-9 combines with J gene TRBJ1-1, with no clear D. Trimming removed 5 bases at V and 0 bases at J, with 7 bases between. Germline CDR1 is SEHNR and CDR2 is FQNEAQ (reference sequence). The CDR3 has 13 amino acids.

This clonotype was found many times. The CDR3 DNA follows: TGTGCCAGCAGCCAAGATTACCGGCGGGGAAAGATCTACGAGCAGTACTTC. Amino acids: CASSQDYRRGKIYEQYF. The chain joins TRBV4-2 to TRBJ2-7, with D maybe TRBD2 (6 bases). Germline CDR1 and CDR2: LGHNA and YNFKEQ. The CDR3 loop spans 17 amino acids. The V gene lost 0 bases and the J gene lost 3 bases, with 18 bases spanning the gap.

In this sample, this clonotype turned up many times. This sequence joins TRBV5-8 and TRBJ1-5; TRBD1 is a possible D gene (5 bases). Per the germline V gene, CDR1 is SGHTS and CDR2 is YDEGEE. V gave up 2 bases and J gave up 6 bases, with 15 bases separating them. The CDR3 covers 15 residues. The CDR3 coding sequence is TGTGCCAGCAGCTTTCTGCGGGGGAGAGGTCAGCCCCAGCATTTT. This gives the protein CASSFLRGRGQPQHF.

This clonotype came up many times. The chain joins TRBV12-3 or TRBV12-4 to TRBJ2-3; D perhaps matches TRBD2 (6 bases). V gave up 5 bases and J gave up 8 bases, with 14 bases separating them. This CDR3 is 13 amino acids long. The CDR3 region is CASSQLVEGTQYF. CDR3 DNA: TGTGCCAGCAGTCAATTAGTGGAGGGTACGCAGTATTTT.